Reported below is one T cell receptor beta chain. What it binds is unknown. The method was immunoSEQ multiplex PCR; TCRdb's version includes in-frame clones alone and lacks a portion of them. In the table there are 350,000 to 450,000 clones, roughly 94% of which are singletons. The source of the sample is a study of Ad26.COV2.S vaccination and SARS-CoV-2 variants. Study outcomes and limitations: The TCR breadth and depth analyses may have produced an underestimate of total T cell responses.

The V end lost 1 base, the J end lost 6 bases, and 3 bases lay between the germline ends. Germline V CDR1 and CDR2: LNHNV, YYDKDF (reference sequence). This CDR3 region has 11 residues. Sequencing was performed on peripheral blood, taken after recovery from COVID-19. The chain combines TRBV15 with TRBJ1-2; unclear D gene. The source is a human donor who had recovered from COVID-19. CDR3 nucleotide sequence: TGTGCCACCAGCAGAGGACATGGCTACACCTTC. Its translation: CATSRGHGYTF.